This TCR beta chain was retrieved from a study of early T cells in non-severe SARS-CoV-2 infection. As for the study in general: Unsorted whole-blood RNA was sequenced in bulk, leaving chains unpaired.

The CDR3 has 15 residues. Per the germline V gene, CDR1 is MNHEY and CDR2 is SVGAGI. The junction had 5 bases not matched to a gene; V was cut back by 4 bases and J by 9 bases. Attached unique molecular identifiers marked individual cDNA molecules. MiXCR, run by TCRdb on the 5' RACE reads, gives a single entry per CDR3 protein. Of 50,000 to 60,000 distinct CDR3 sequences listed, approximately 9.9% are singletons. For this clonotype: Its target is unknown.

Overall study results and limits: VDJdb matches were skewed toward anti-spike CD8 T cell responses.

The sample taken for sequencing was whole blood. The sequence came from an adult who was a healthcare worker with PCR-confirmed SARS-CoV-2 infection or an uninfected control (not recorded which). V is TRBV6-5 and J is TRBJ2-1; TRBD2 matches at 14 bases. CDR3 loop: CASSWPGLAGVEQFF. In DNA form, the CDR3 reads TGTGCCAGCAGTTGGCCGGGACTAGCGGGAGTTGAGCAGTTCTTC.